This T cell receptor (beta chain) was recorded in a study of early T cells in non-severe SARS-CoV-2 infection. General study results and limits: Anti-spike CD8 responses were favored in VDJdb matching, and private and CD4 specificities were missed.

Trimming cost V 4 bases and J 6 bases, with 19 bases left between them. This CDR3 is 15 amino acids long. Germline CDR1 SGDLS, CDR2 YYNGEE. Each CDR3 protein gets one entry after TCRdb re-called the 5' RACE reads with MiXCR. Found here are some 71,000 distinct CDR3 sequences, about 12% of them singletons; the top ten hold almost 6.5%. This clonotype was picked up a small number of times. The antigen remains unidentified. The receptor was derived from an adult who was a healthcare worker with PCR-confirmed SARS-CoV-2 infection or an uninfected control (not recorded which). The chain links TRBV9 to TRBJ1-2; a weak D match, TRBD1 (5 bases). The sequenced sample consisted of whole blood. CDR3 in DNA: TGTGCCAGCAGCCCCCGGGGGTGGGAGGGAGATGGCTACACCTTC. Translated, it gives CASSPRGWEGDGYTF. Variable domain in full (rest from reference TRBV9 and TRBJ1-2): DSGVTQTPKHLITATGQRVTLRCSPRSGDLSVYWYQQSLDQGLQFLIQYYNGEERAKGNILERFSAQQFPDLHSELNLSSLELGDSALYFCASSPRGWEGDGYTFGSGTRLTVV.